These T cell receptor beta chains were read from a single sample in a study of technical replicates of blood from a handful of donors. Profiled with immunoSEQ multiplex PCR; TCRdb holds only in-frame clones, not every one. The sample includes 85,000 to 100,000 clones, approximately 95% of them seen just once. What was sequenced was T cells isolated from PBMCs. The source of these receptors is a human donor in good health. The CDR3 runs from the conserved cysteine through the conserved F or W. The D gene is left open where the match is weak. Clone size is stated in some rows and not others, as once, few, many or a class when expanded.

j_call | d_call | clone_size | v_call | cdr3_nt | cdr3_aa
TRBJ1-4 | NA | NA | TRBV18 | TGTGCCAGCTCCCGAGGTGCAACTAATGAAAAACTGTTTTTT | CASSRGATNEKLFF
TRBJ1-1 | NA | few | TRBV30 | TGTGCCTGGTTAGGAGGAGACATGAACACTGAAGCTTTCTTT | CAWLGGDMNTEAFF
TRBJ1-5 | NA | once | TRBV7-8 | TGTGCCAGCAGCTTAAACTCCCTCACTCGCGGCAATCAGCCCCAGCATTTT | CASSLNSLTRGNQPQHF
TRBJ2-6 | NA | NA | TRBV27 | TGTGCCAGCAGTTTATTAGCGGATTCTGGGGCCAACGTCCTGACTTTC | CASSLLADSGANVLTF
TRBJ2-3 | NA | NA | TRBV27 | TGTGCCAGCAGTTTACTGGGGAGTGGGACAGATACGCAGTATTTT | CASSLLGSGTDTQYF
TRBJ2-7 | NA | NA | TRBV29-1 | TGCAGCGTTGTCCCCGGCAGGGGGGACTACGAGCAGTACTTC | CSVVPGRGDYEQYF
TRBJ2-5 | NA | NA | TRBV7-2 | TGTGCCAGCAGCTTAGGCAGGGGTATTCGCGAGACCCAGTACTTC | CASSLGRGIRETQYF
TRBJ2-5 | NA | NA | TRBV30 | TGTGCCTGGAGTGCAAACCAAGAGACCCAGTACTTC | CAWSANQETQYF
TRBJ1-1 | NA | few | TRBV5-1 | TGCGCCAGCAGCTTGGCGGGGGGACTCACTGAAGCTTTCTTT | CASSLAGGLTEAFF
TRBJ2-5 | TRBD2 | NA | TRBV7-3 | TGTGCCAGCAGCCCAACTAGCGGGGGGGCCTTTGAGACCCAGTACTTC | CASSPTSGGAFETQYF
TRBJ2-7 | TRBD2 | NA | TRBV19 | TGTGCCAGTAGTTACGCGGGAGGACATACTTACTACGAGCAGTACTTC | CASSYAGGHTYYEQYF
TRBJ2-4 | TRBD2 | NA | TRBV7-6 | TGTGCCAGCAGCCCAGGAGTGGCGGGAGGGTACAAAAACATTCAGTACTTC | CASSPGVAGGYKNIQYF
TRBJ2-2 | NA | NA | TRBV9 | TGTGCCAGCAGCGTCGGGACATTTTACGGGGAGCTGTTTTTT | CASSVGTFYGELFF
TRBJ2-7 | TRBD1 | NA | TRBV5-1 | TGCGCCAGCAGCCTCAGGGGGTTCTCCTACGAGCAGTACTTC | CASSLRGFSYEQYF
TRBJ1-5 | NA | NA | TRBV5-1 | TGCGCCAGCGTCCCCCCGCAGTATGTCTCACCTGAGGGTCAGCCCCAGCATTTT | CASVPPQYVSPEGQPQHF
TRBJ2-2 | NA | once | TRBV5-4 | TGTGCCAGCAGCTTGCAAAGCGTTTACACCGGGGAGCTGTTTTTT | CASSLQSVYTGELFF
TRBJ1-2 | TRBD1 | NA | TRBV5-1 | TGCGCCAGCAGGGTTATCGCAGGGGGCGCGGGTGGCTACACCTTC | CASRVIAGGAGGYTF
TRBJ1-5 | NA | few | TRBV4-1 | TGCGCCAGCAGCTGGACATGGGCGAGCAATCAGCCCCAGCATTTT | CASSWTWASNQPQHF
TRBJ2-7 | TRBD1 | NA | TRBV28 | TGTGCCAGCAGGGAGGACAGGGGTTTCCACGAGCAGTACTTC | CASREDRGFHEQYF
TRBJ2-3 | TRBD2 | NA | TRBV5-4 | TGTGCCAGCAGCCCACGACTAGCGGGAGCCGATACGCAGTATTTT | CASSPRLAGADTQYF
TRBJ2-3 | NA | few | TRBV15 | TGTGCCACCAGCAACCCGACCGGGAAGGACACAGATACGCAGTATTTT | CATSNPTGKDTDTQYF
TRBJ1-3 | NA | NA | TRBV27 | TGTGCCAGCAGTTTACGGTCTGGAAACACCATATATTTT | CASSLRSGNTIYF
TRBJ2-7 | TRBD1 | NA | TRBV5-4 | TGTGCCAGCGCAAAATCGGACAGGGTAGTTTTCCACGAGCAGTACTTC | CASAKSDRVVFHEQYF
TRBJ1-6 | NA | NA | TRBV7-9 | TGTGCCAGCAGCTCGACAGATCTAAGGAATTCACCCCTCCACTTT | CASSSTDLRNSPLHF
TRBJ1-1 | TRBD1 | few | TRBV5-4 | TGTGCCAGCAGCCAGAATCCGGGACAGACTTTGAACACTGAAGCTTTCTTT | CASSQNPGQTLNTEAFF
TRBJ1-2 | NA | NA | TRBV6-1 | TGTGCCAGCAGTGAAGCTCCAGGGCTAGGCTACACCTTC | CASSEAPGLGYTF
TRBJ1-2 | NA | NA | TRBV6-5 | TGTGCCAGCAGCGGGACATTTCACTCTAACTATGGCTACACCTTC | CASSGTFHSNYGYTF
TRBJ2-3 | NA | NA | TRBV7-2 | TGTGCCAGCAGCGGCGCGGGCGACACGCAGTATTTT | CASSGAGDTQYF
TRBJ2-1 | TRBD1 | NA | TRBV7-8 | TGTGCCAGCAGCTTTTCGACAGGGCCCCTGGGGCAGTTCTTC | CASSFSTGPLGQFF